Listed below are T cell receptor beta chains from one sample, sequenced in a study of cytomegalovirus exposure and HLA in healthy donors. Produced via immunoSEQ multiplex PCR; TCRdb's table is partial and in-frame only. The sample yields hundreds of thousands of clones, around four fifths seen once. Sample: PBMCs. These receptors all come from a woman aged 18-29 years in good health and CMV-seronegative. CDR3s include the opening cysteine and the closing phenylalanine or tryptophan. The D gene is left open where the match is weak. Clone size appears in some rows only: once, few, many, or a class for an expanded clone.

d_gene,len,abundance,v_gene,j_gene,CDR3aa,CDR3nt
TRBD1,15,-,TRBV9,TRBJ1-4,CASSYGQGAREKLFF,TGTGCCAGCAGCTACGGACAGGGGGCTCGTGAAAAACTGTTTTTT
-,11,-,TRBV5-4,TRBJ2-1,CASSPGTEQFF,TGTGCCAGCAGCCCTGGGACGGAGCAGTTCTTC
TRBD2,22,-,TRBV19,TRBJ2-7,CASSRRGRQGKIPGTSEYEQYF,TGTGCCAGTAGTCGGAGAGGACGACAGGGAAAAATCCCCGGGACTAGCGAGTACGAGCAGTACTTC
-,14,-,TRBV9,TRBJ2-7,CASSEGDFSSEQYF,TGTGCCAGCAGCGAGGGGGACTTCTCTAGCGAGCAGTACTTC
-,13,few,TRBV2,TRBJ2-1,CASSEEAYNEQFF,TGTGCCAGCAGTGAAGAGGCCTACAATGAGCAGTTCTTC
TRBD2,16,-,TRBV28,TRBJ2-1,CASSLWREGRGNEQFF,TGTGCCAGCAGCCTTTGGCGGGAGGGCCGAGGCAATGAGCAGTTCTTC
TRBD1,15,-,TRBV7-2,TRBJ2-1,CASSFDRGLYNEQFF,TGTGCCAGCAGCTTCGACAGGGGACTCTACAATGAGCAGTTCTTC
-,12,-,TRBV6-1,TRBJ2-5,CASSDGGETQYF,TGTGCCAGCAGTGATGGTGGGGAGACCCAGTACTTC
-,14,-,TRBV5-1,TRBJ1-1,CASSLWGRDTEAFF,TGCGCCAGCAGCTTGTGGGGGAGGGACACTGAAGCTTTCTTT
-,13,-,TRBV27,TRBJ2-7,CASSLGGSYEQYF,TGTGCCAGCAGTTTGGGGGGATCCTACGAGCAGTACTTC
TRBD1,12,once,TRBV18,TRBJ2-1,CASSRGTAEQFF,TGTGCCAGCTCTCGAGGGACAGCTGAGCAGTTCTTC
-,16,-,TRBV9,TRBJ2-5,CASSGRQGGRQETQYF,TGTGCCAGCAGCGGACGACAGGGAGGACGTCAAGAGACCCAGTACTTC
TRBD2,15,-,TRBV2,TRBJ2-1,CASSVGASGSPEQFF,TGTGCCAGCAGTGTTGGGGCTAGCGGGAGCCCTGAGCAGTTCTTC
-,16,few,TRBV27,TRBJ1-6,CASSIRGTGDNSPLHF,TGTGCCAGCAGTATCCGGGGAACGGGGGATAATTCACCCCTCCACTTT
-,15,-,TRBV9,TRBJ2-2,CASRGQTGNTGELFF,TGTGCCAGCAGGGGTCAGACAGGGAACACCGGGGAGCTGTTTTTT
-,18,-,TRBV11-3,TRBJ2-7,CASSIIREAPFHGDEQYF,TGTGCCAGCAGCATCATCCGGGAAGCCCCTTTCCATGGGGACGAGCAGTACTTC
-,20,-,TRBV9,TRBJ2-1,CASSVATGLGVGVGYNEQFF,TGTGCCAGCAGCGTAGCTACTGGGTTAGGCGTTGGGGTGGGCTACAATGAGCAGTTCTTC
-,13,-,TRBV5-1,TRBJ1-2,CASSFGTNYGYTF,TGCGCCAGCAGCTTTGGGACTAACTATGGCTACACCTTC
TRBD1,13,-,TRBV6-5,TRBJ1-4,CASRDRGSEKLFF,TGTGCCAGCAGAGACAGGGGTAGTGAAAAACTGTTTTTT
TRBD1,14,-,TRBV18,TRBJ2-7,CASSTTGGTYEQYF,TGTGCCAGCTCAACCACAGGGGGCACCTACGAGCAGTACTTC
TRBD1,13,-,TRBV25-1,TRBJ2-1,CASSRDRDHEQFF,TGTGCCAGCAGCCGGGACAGGGACCATGAGCAGTTCTTC
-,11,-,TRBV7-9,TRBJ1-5,CASSPDQPQHF,TGTGCCAGCAGCCCCGATCAGCCCCAGCATTTT
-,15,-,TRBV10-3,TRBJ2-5,CAISDRAVTQETQYF,TGTGCCATCAGTGATAGGGCAGTAACCCAAGAGACCCAGTACTTC
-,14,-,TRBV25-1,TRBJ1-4,CATPLGGGNEKLFF,TGTGCCACACCTCTCGGGGGGGGTAATGAAAAACTGTTTTTT
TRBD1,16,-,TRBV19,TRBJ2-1,CASSLRTGTGNNEQFF,TGTGCCAGTAGTCTAAGGACCGGGACAGGAAACAATGAGCAGTTCTTC
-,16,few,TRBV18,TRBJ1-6,CASSPFGRTVNSPLHF,TGTGCCAGCTCACCGTTTGGGAGGACGGTGAATTCACCCCTCCACTTT
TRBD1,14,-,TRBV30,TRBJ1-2,CARQHRDREGGYTF,TGTGCCAGACAACACCGGGACAGGGAGGGTGGCTACACCTTC
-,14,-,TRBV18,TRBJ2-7,CASSVGTDTYEQYF,TGTGCCAGCTCCGTAGGGACGGATACTTACGAGCAGTACTTC
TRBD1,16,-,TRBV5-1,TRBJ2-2,CASSPGTGLGTGELFF,TGCGCCAGCAGCCCCGGGACAGGGTTGGGCACCGGGGAGCTGTTTTTT
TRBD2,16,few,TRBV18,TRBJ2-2,CASSRTAGGLTGELFF,TGTGCCAGCTCACGGACTGCGGGGGGTCTCACCGGGGAGCTGTTTTTT
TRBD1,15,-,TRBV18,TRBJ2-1,CASSPQGDRFNEQFF,TGTGCCAGCTCACCACAGGGGGACAGGTTCAATGAGCAGTTCTTC
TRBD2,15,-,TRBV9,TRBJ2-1,CASSAPGTTYNEQFF,TGTGCCAGCAGCGCTCCCGGGACTACCTACAATGAGCAGTTCTTC
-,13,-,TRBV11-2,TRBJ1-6,CASSSQGSSPLHF,TGTGCCAGCAGCTCCCAGGGGTCTTCACCCCTCCACTTT
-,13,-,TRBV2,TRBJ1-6,CAGALDYNSPLHF,TGTGCCGGAGCACTGGACTATAATTCACCCCTCCACTTT
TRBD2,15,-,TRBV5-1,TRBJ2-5,CASSLLGTSGVTQYF,TGCGCCAGCAGCTTGTTGGGGACTAGCGGTGTGACCCAGTACTTC
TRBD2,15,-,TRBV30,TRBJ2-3,CAWSRLAGNTDTQYF,TGTGCCTGGAGTCGATTAGCGGGGAACACAGATACGCAGTATTTT
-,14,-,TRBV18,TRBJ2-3,CASSSRSSTDTQYF,TGTGCCAGCTCCTCCAGGAGTAGCACAGATACGCAGTATTTT
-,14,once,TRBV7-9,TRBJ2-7,CASSSLLSSYEQYF,TGTGCCAGCAGCTCCTTGTTAAGCTCCTACGAGCAGTACTTC
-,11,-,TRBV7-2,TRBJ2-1,CASARYNEQFF,TGTGCCAGCGCCCGCTACAATGAGCAGTTCTTC
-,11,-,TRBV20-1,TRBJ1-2,CSAKEIYGYTF,TGCAGTGCTAAAGAAATCTATGGCTACACCTTC